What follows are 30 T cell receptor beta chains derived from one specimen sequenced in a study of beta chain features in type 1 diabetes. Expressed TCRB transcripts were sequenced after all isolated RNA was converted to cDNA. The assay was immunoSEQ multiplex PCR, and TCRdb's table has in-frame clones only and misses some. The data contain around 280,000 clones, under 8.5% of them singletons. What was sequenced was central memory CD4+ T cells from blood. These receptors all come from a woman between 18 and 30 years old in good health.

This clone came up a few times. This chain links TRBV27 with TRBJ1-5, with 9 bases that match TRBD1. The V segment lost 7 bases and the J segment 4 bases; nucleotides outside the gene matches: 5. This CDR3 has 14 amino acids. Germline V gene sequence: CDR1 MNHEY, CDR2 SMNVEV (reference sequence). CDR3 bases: TGTGCCAGCAAAAAAGGGACAGGGAATCAGCCCCAGCATTTT. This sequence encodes CASKKGTGNQPQHF.

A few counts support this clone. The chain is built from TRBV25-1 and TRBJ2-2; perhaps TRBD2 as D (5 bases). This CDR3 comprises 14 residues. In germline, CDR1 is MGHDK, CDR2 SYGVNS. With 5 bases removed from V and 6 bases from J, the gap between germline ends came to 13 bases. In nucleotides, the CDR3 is TGTGCCAGCAGTTCCCCGGGGTCTTCCGGGGAGCTGTTTTTT. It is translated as CASSSPGSSGELFF.

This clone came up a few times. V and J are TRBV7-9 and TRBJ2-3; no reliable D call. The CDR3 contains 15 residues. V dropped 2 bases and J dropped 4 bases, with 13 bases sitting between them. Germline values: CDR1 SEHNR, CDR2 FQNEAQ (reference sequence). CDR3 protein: CASSLSSSLADTQYF. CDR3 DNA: TGTGCCAGCAGCTTAAGCTCCTCGCTGGCAGATACGCAGTATTTT.

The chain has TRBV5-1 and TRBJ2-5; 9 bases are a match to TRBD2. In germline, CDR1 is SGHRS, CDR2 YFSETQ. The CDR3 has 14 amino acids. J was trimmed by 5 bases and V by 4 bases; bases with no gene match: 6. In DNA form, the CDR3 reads TGCGCCAGCAGCGGCGGGGGGGCCGGGGAGACCCAGTACTTC. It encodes CASSGGGAGETQYF. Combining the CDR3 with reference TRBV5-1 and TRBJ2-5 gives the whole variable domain KAGVTQTPRYLIKTRGQQVTLSCSPISGHRSVSWYQQTPGQGLQFLFEYFSETQRNKGNFPGRFSGRQFSNSRSEMNVSTLELGDSALYLCASSGGGAGETQYFGPGTRLLVL.

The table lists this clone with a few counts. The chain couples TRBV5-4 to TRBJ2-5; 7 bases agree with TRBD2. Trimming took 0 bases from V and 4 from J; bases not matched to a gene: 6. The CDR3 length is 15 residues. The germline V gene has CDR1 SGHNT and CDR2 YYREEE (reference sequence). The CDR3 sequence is CASSLEAGVTETQYF. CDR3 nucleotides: TGTGCCAGCAGCTTGGAGGCGGGGGTAACAGAGACCCAGTACTTC.

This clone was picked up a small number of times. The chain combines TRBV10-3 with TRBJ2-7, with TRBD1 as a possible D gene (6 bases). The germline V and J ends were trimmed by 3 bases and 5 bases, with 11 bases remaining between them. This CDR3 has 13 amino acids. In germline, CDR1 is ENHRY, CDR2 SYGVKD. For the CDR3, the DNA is TGTGCCATCAGTGATAGGACAGTCGACGAGCAGTACTTC. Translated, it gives CAISDRTVDEQYF.

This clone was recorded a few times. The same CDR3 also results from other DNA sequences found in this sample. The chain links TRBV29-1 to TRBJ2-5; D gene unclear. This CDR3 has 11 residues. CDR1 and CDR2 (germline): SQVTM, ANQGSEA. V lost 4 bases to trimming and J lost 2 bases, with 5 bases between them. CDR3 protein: CSVGLQETQYF. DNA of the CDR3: TGCAGCGTTGGACTGCAAGAGACCCAGTACTTC.

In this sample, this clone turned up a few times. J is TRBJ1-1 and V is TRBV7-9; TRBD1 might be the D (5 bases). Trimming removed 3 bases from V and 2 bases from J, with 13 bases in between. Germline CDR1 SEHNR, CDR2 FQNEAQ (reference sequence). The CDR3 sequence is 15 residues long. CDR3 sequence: CASSLVGGLNTEAFF. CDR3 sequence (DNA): TGTGCCAGCAGCTTGGTCGGGGGACTAAACACTGAAGCTTTCTTT.

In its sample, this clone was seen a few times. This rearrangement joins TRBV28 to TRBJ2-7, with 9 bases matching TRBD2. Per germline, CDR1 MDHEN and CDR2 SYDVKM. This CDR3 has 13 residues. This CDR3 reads CASSISGGPTLVV. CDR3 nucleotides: TGTGCCAGCAGTATAAGCGGGGGGCCCACCTTAGTAGTC.

DNA of the CDR3: TGTGCCAGCAGCTTAGATTCGGACCACAATGAGCAGTTCTTC. It translates to CASSLDSDHNEQFF. The chain has TRBV11-3 and TRBJ2-1; D is ambiguous. V lost 0 bases to trimming and J lost 5 bases, with 8 bases between them. This CDR3 region has 14 residues. In germline, CDR1 is SGHNT, CDR2 YENEEA.

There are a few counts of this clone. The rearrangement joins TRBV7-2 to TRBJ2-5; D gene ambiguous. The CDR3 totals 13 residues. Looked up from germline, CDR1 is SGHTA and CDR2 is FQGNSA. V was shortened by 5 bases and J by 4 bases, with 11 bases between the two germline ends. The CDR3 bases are TGTGCCAGCAGCCCCCGGGTGTTAGAGACCCAGTACTTC. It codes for CASSPRVLETQYF.

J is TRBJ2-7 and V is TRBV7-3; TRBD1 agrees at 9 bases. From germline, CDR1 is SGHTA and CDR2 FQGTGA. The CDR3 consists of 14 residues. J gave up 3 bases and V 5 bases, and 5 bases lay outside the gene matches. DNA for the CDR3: TGTGCCAGCAGCCCCTCGACAGGGGGCTACGAGCAGTACGTC. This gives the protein CASSPSTGGYEQYV.

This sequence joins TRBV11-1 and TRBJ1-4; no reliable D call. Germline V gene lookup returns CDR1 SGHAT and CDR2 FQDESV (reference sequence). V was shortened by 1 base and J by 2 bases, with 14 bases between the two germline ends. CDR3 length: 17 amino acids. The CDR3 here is CASSLDGDLSTNEKLFF. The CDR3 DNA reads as TGTGCCAGCAGCTTAGATGGAGACCTCTCGACTAATGAAAAACTGTTTTTT.

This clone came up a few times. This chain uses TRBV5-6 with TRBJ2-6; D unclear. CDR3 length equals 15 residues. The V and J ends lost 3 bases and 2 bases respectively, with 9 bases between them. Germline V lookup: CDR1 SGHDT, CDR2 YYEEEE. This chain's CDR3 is CASSSNPTGANVLTF. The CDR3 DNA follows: TGTGCCAGCAGCTCCAACCCTACTGGGGCCAACGTCCTGACTTTC.

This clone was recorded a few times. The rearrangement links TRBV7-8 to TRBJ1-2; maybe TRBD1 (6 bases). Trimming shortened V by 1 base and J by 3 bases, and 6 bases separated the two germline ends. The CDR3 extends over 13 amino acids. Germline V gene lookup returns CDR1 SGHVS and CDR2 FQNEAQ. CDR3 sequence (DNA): TGTGCCAGCAGCTTAGGGGGGCACTATGGCTACACCTTC. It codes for CASSLGGHYGYTF.

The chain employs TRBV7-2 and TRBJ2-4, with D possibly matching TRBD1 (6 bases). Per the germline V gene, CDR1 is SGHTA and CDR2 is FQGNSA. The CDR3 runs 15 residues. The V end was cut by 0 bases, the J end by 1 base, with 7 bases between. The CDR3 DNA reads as TGTGCCAGCAGCTTAGCGCAGGGGGCCAAAAACATTCAGTACTTC. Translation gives CASSLAQGAKNIQYF. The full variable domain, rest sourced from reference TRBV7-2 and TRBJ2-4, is GAGVSQSPSNKVTEKGKDVELRCDPISGHTALYWYRQSLGQGLEFLIYFQGNSAPDKSGLPSDRFSAERTGGSVSTLTIQRTQQEDSAVYLCASSLAQGAKNIQYFGAGTRLSVL.

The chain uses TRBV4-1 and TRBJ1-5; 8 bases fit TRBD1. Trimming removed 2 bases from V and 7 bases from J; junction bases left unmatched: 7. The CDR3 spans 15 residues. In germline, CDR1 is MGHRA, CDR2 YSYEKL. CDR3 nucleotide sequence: TGCGCCAGCAGCCAATCGGACAGGGAGCGCCAGCCCCAGCATTTT. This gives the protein CASSQSDRERQPQHF.

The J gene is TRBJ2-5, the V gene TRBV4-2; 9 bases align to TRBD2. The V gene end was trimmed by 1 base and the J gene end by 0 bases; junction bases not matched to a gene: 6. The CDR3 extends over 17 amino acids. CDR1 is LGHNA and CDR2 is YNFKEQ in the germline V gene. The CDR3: CASSQGAGGHYQETQYF. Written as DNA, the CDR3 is TGTGCCAGCAGCCAAGGGGCGGGAGGGCACTACCAAGAGACCCAGTACTTC.

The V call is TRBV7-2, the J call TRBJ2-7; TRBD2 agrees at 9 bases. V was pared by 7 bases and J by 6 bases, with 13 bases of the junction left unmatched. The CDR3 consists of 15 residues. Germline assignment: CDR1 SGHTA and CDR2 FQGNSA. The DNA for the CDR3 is TGTGCCAGCACCTTTCAGGGGCTAGCGGGACCCGAGCAGTACTTC. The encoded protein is CASTFQGLAGPEQYF.

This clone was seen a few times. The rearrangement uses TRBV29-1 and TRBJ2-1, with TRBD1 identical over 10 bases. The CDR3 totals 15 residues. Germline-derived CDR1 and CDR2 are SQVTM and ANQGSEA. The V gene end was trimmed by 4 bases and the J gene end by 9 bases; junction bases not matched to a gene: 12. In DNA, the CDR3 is TGCAGCGTTGGGCGAGGGACAGGGGATTCCGGTGAGCAGTTCTTC. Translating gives CSVGRGTGDSGEQFF.

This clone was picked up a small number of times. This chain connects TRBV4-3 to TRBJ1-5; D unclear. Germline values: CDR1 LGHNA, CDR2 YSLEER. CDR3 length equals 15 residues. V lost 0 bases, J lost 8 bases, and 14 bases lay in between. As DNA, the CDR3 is TGCGCCAGCAGCCAAGATATCGGGCGGGTTGAGCCCCAGCATTTT. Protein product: CASSQDIGRVEPQHF.

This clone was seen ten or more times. The CDR3 is CASSLTQGSDTQYF. The CDR3 region has the DNA TGCGCCAGCAGCTTGACTCAGGGGTCGGATACGCAGTATTTT. The chain joins TRBV5-1 to TRBJ2-3; D may be TRBD1 (6 bases). V lost 1 base, J lost 6 bases, and 12 bases lay in between. The CDR3 totals 14 residues. The germline V gene has CDR1 SGHRS and CDR2 YFSETQ.

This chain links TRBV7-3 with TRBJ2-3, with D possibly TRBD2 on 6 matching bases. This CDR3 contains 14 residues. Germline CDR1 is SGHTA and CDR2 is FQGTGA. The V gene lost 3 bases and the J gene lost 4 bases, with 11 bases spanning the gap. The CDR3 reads CASSLGPGADTQYF. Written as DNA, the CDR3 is TGTGCCAGCAGCTTGGGACCGGGGGCAGATACGCAGTATTTT. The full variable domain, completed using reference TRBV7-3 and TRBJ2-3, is GAGVSQTPSNKVTEKGKYVELRCDPISGHTALYWYRQSLGQGPEFLIYFQGTGAADDSGLPNDRFFAVRPEGSVSTLKIQRTERGDSAVYLCASSLGPGADTQYFGPGTRLTVL.

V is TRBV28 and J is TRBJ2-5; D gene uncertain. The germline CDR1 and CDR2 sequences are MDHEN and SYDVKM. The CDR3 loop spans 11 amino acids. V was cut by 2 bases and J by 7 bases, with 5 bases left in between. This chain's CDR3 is CASSLIGTQYF. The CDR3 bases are TGTGCCAGCAGTTTAATCGGGACCCAGTACTTC.

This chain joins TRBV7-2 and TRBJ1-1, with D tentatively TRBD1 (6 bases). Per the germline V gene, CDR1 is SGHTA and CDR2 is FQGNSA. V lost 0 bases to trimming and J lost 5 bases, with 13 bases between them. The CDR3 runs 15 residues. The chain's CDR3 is CASSLAVQGRTEAFF. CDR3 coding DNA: TGTGCCAGCAGCTTAGCTGTCCAGGGGAGGACTGAAGCTTTCTTT. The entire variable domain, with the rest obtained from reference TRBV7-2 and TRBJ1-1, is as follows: GAGVSQSPSNKVTEKGKDVELRCDPISGHTALYWYRQSLGQGLEFLIYFQGNSAPDKSGLPSDRFSAERTGGSVSTLTIQRTQQEDSAVYLCASSLAVQGRTEAFFGQGTRLTVV.

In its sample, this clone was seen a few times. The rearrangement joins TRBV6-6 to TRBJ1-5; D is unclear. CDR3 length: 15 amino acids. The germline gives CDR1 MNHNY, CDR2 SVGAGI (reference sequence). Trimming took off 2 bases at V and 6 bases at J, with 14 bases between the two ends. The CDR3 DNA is TGTGCCAGCAGTTACGTGCAAATCTCCGTTCAGCCCCAGCATTTT. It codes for CASSYVQISVQPQHF.

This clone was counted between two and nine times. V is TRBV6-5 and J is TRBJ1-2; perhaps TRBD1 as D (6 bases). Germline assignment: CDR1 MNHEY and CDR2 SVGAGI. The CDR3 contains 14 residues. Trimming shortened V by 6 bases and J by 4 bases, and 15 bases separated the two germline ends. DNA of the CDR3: TGTGCCAGCAGACCTAGGACAGCATCCTATGGCTACACCTTC. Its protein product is CASRPRTASYGYTF.

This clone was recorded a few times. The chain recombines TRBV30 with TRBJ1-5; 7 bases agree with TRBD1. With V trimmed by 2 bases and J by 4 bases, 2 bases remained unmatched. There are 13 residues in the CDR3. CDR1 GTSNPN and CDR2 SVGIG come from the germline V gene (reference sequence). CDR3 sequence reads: CAWSKQGNQPQHF. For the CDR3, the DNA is TGTGCCTGGAGTAAACAGGGGAATCAGCCCCAGCATTTT.

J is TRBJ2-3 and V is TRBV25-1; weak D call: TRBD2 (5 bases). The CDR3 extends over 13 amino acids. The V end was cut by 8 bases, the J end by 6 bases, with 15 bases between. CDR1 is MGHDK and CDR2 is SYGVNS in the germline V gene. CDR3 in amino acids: CASREHWVDTQYF. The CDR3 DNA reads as TGTGCCAGCCGGGAACATTGGGTGGATACGCAGTATTTT.

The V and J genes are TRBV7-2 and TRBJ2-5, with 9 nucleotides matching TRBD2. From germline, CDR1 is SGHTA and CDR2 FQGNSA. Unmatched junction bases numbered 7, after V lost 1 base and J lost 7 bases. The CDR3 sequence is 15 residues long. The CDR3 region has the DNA TGTGCCAGCAGCTTAGTTAGCGGGAGTGAGAGGACCCAGTACTTC. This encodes CASSLVSGSERTQYF.